The 15 T cell receptor beta chains below were found in one sample sequenced in a study of blood T cell repertoires in COVID-19. Repertoires were generated with immunoSEQ multiplex PCR, while TCRdb's copy carries only in-frame clones and drops some. The data contain some 100,000 clones, 84% of them singletons. Sequences were obtained from peripheral blood. These receptors all come from an elderly woman with active or convalescent COVID-19.

The chain employs TRBV18 and TRBJ2-1; no clear D gene. The V end lost 6 bases, the J end lost 0 bases, and 21 bases lay between the germline ends. CDR1 is KGHSH and CDR2 is LQKENI in the germline V gene. This CDR3 spans 18 amino acids. The CDR3 loop reads CASSPGLWRSYSYNEQFF. Here the CDR3 DNA reads TGTGCCAGCTCGCCTGGTCTATGGCGGTCGTACTCCTACAATGAGCAGTTCTTC.

The rearrangement joins TRBV7-3 to TRBJ2-7; D perhaps matches TRBD2 (6 bases). V was clipped by 5 bases and J by 6 bases, with 14 bases between them. CDR3 length equals 13 residues. From germline, CDR1 is SGHTA and CDR2 FQGTGA. The CDR3 loop is CASSHSLEGEQYF. In DNA form, the CDR3 reads TGTGCCAGCAGCCATTCGTTGGAGGGCGAGCAGTACTTC.

The CDR3 here is CASSTPTGVREAFF. Written as DNA, the CDR3 is TGTGCCAGCAGCACACCAACAGGGGTAAGGGAAGCTTTCTTT. V gene TRBV5-5 combines with J gene TRBJ1-1; TRBD1 matches 7 bases. The CDR3 runs 14 residues. V was pared by 4 bases and J by 8 bases, with 11 bases of the junction left unmatched. In germline, CDR1 is SGHKS, CDR2 YYEKEE (reference sequence). Based on the CDR3 plus reference TRBV5-5 and TRBJ1-1, the full variable domain is DAGVTQSPTHLIKTRGQQVTLRCSPISGHKSVSWYQQVLGQGPQFIFQYYEKEERGRGNFPDRFSARQFPNYSSELNVNALLLGDSALYLCASSTPTGVREAFFGQGTRLTVV.

The genes are TRBV5-1 and TRBJ2-3, with TRBD2 as a possible D gene (7 bases). V was trimmed by 0 bases and J by 5 bases, leaving 13 bases between them. Germline CDR1 SGHRS, CDR2 YFSETQ. The CDR3 contains 15 residues. In DNA, the CDR3 is TGCGCCAGCAGCTTGGAACAGGGAGGGGGAGATACGCAGTATTTT. It is translated as CASSLEQGGGDTQYF.

This clone is a singleton in its sample. The chain uses TRBV18 and TRBJ1-1; 9 bases align to TRBD1. The CDR3 sequence is 15 residues long. CDR1 and CDR2 from the germline V gene are KGHSH and LQKENI. V shed 4 bases, J shed 3 bases, and the junction held 6 bases outside the gene matches. CDR3 in amino acids: CASSRYRGLDTEAFF. The DNA for the CDR3 is TGTGCCAGCTCACGCTACAGGGGGCTGGACACTGAAGCTTTCTTT.

The chain uses TRBV6-5 and TRBJ2-7, with no clear D. Germline V gene data show CDR1 as MNHEY and CDR2 as SVGAGI. The length of the CDR3 is 12 residues. V shed 7 bases and J shed 0 bases, with 7 bases lying between them. Here the CDR3 reads CASTMSSYEQYF. In nucleotides, the CDR3 is TGTGCCAGCACGATGAGCTCCTACGAGCAGTACTTC.

The V and J genes are TRBV11-2 and TRBJ2-7; D might be TRBD1 (6 bases). The CDR3 is 14 residues long. Trimming cost V 4 bases and J 7 bases, with 17 bases left between them. Germline V CDR1 and CDR2: SGHAT, FQNNGV. The CDR3 sequence is CASSWVQGRGEQYF. DNA for the CDR3: TGTGCCAGCAGCTGGGTTCAGGGGAGAGGAGAGCAGTACTTC. Full variable domain (rest looked up from reference TRBV11-2 and TRBJ2-7): EAGVAQSPRYKIIEKRQSVAFWCNPISGHATLYWYQQILGQGPKLLIQFQNNGVVDDSQLPKDRFSAERLKGVDSTLKIQPAKLEDSAVYLCASSWVQGRGEQYFGPGTRLTVT.

The chain employs TRBV27 and TRBJ2-7; 7 nucleotides agree with TRBD2. Germline CDR1 reads MNHEY; CDR2 reads SMNVEV (reference sequence). The trim removed 7 bases at V and 2 bases at J, leaving 11 bases unmatched. The CDR3 has 15 residues. This CDR3 reads CASNRPGRGPYEQYF. CDR3 DNA: TGTGCCAGCAACCGGCCTGGGAGGGGTCCCTACGAGCAGTACTTC.

V usage is TRBV7-8 and J usage is TRBJ2-3; D is ambiguous. CDR3 length equals 12 residues. CDR1 and CDR2 from the germline V gene are SGHVS and FQNEAQ. V lost 5 bases to trimming and J lost 5 bases, with 8 bases between them. The CDR3: CASSPVVDTQYF. The CDR3 DNA reads TGTGCCAGCAGCCCGGTAGTAGATACGCAGTATTTT.

This clone occurred a few times. The chain employs TRBV5-1 and TRBJ2-1, with TRBD2 as a possible D gene (6 bases). Trimming shortened V by 0 bases and J by 6 bases, and 13 bases separated the two germline ends. CDR1 SGHRS and CDR2 YFSETQ come from the germline V gene. The CDR3 loop spans 15 amino acids. The CDR3: CASSLVGEVFNEQFF. The CDR3 DNA sequence: TGCGCCAGCAGCTTGGTGGGGGAGGTCTTCAATGAGCAGTTCTTC.

This clone was seen a single time. The J gene is TRBJ2-7, the V gene TRBV9, with D maybe TRBD1 (5 bases). Per the germline V gene, CDR1 is SGDLS and CDR2 is YYNGEE. V lost 6 bases and J lost 5, with 15 bases in between. The CDR3 spans 13 residues. For the CDR3, the DNA is TGTGCCAGCATCACCAGGGAAGGGCACGAGCAGTACTTC. This sequence encodes CASITREGHEQYF.

This clone was seen only once. The chain joins TRBV11-2 to TRBJ2-7; TRBD2 aligns across 14 bases. Trimming removed 5 bases from V and 7 bases from J; junction bases left unmatched: 7. The CDR3 extends over 15 amino acids. The germline CDR1 and CDR2 sequences are SGHAT and FQNNGV. CDR3 sequence reads: CASSPTGTSGREQYF. CDR3 coding DNA: TGTGCCAGCAGCCCGACCGGGACTAGCGGGAGAGAGCAGTACTTC.

The rearrangement links TRBV27 to TRBJ2-7, with TRBD2 identical over 12 bases. Germline lookup yields CDR1 MNHEY and CDR2 SMNVEV (reference sequence). The CDR3 runs 17 residues. V lost 5 bases, J lost 4 bases, and 12 bases stayed unmatched. CDR3 nucleotide sequence: TGTGCCAGCAGTCCCACTCTCGGACTAGCGGGACAGTACGAGCAGTACTTC. It codes for CASSPTLGLAGQYEQYF.

This clone was seen only once. The chain carries TRBV19 and TRBJ1-6, with D possibly being TRBD1 (6 bases). CDR3 length: 13 residues. V lost 6 bases, J lost 10 bases, and 13 bases lay in between. The V gene's germline CDR1 is LNHDA and CDR2 SQIVND (reference sequence). CDR3 region: CASSRQEPSPLHF. The CDR3 nucleotides read TGTGCCAGTAGCAGACAGGAGCCCTCACCCCTCCACTTT.

The chain joins TRBV4-2 to TRBJ1-6; D gene unclear. The CDR3 runs to 15 residues. V was pared by 1 base and J by 7 bases, with 11 bases between. CDR1 LGHNA and CDR2 YNFKEQ come from the germline V gene. CDR3 nucleotide sequence: TGTGCCAGCAGCCAAGCCCCCGGCGGGAATTCACCCCTCCACTTT. It is translated as CASSQAPGGNSPLHF.